Below, 4 T cell receptor beta chains from the same sample are listed, as sequenced in a study of cytomegalovirus exposure and HLA in healthy donors (dated by TCRdb to about 2017). Receptors were amplified or captured by the immunoSEQ multiplex PCR assay. For the multiplex PCR, a mixture combining 60 forward primers for TCR Vbeta segments and 13 reverse primers for TCR Jbeta segments was used. As stored in TCRdb, this immuneACCESS dataset retains in-frame rearrangements with V and J assigned. A fraction of the clones does not appear; measured against another copy, unresolved V genes explain less than half of the discrepancy, and the remainder lacks a known reason. This sample holds 100,000 to 150,000 clones; more than 60% were observed only once. The ten largest clones capture roughly 9% of the sample. Sequencing was carried out using PBMCs. The origin of the receptors is a woman aged 45 to 65 in good health and CMV-seropositive.

This clone was recorded only once. The J gene is TRBJ2-1, the V gene TRBV6-6; 15 positions agree with TRBD2. J was trimmed by 9 bases and V by 4 bases; bases with no gene match: 4. Germline V gives CDR1 MNHNY, CDR2 SVGAGI (reference sequence). CDR3 size: 15 residues. The CDR3 DNA is TGTGCCAGCAGTTTTCCGGGACTAGCGGGAGGTGAGCAGTTCTTC. Its protein product is CASSFPGLAGGEQFF.

The chain combines TRBV12-5 with TRBJ2-1, with 11 nucleotides matching TRBD2. Trimming cost V 4 bases and J 10 bases; bases outside gene matches: 12. Germline V lookup: CDR1 LGHNT, CDR2 FRNRAP. The CDR3 spans 16 residues. The CDR3 loop reads CASGSLTSGGSREQFF. The CDR3 coding sequence is TGTGCTAGTGGTTCCTTAACTAGCGGGGGCTCCAGGGAGCAGTTCTTC.

This chain joins TRBV7-6 and TRBJ2-2; TRBD2 might be the D (6 bases). The CDR3 has 17 amino acids. V lost 1 base and J lost 7, with 19 bases in between. Germline V lookup: CDR1 SGHVS, CDR2 FNYEAQ. DNA for the CDR3: TGTGCCAGCAGCTTAGAGCCCCAGCCTAGCGTCAGCGGGGAGCTGTTTTTT. Translating it yields CASSLEPQPSVSGELFF. Together with reference TRBV7-6 and TRBJ2-2, the CDR3 gives the full variable domain: GAGVSQSPRYKVTKRGQDVALRCDPISGHVSLYWYRQALGQGPEFLTYFNYEAQQDKSGLPNDRFSAERPEGSISTLTIQRTEQRDSAMYRCASSLEPQPSVSGELFFGEGSRLTVL.

The rearrangement uses TRBV6-5 and TRBJ1-5; TRBD1 might be the D (6 bases). Per germline, CDR1 MNHEY and CDR2 SVGAGI. V was trimmed by 6 bases and J by 4 bases, leaving 10 bases between them. The CDR3 runs to 13 residues. CDR3 coding DNA: TGTGCCAGCAGCTTTCAGGGGAATCAGCCCCAGCATTTT. Amino acids: CASSFQGNQPQHF.